What follows are 8 T cell receptor beta chains derived from one specimen sequenced in a study of shared clonotypes between healthy human individuals. Method: immunoSEQ multiplex PCR; TCRdb's copy keeps in-frame clones and lacks some. The table includes about 2.1 million clones, 93% detected once. The naive CD8 population came from CD45RO-negative cells selected for CCR7, without terminally differentiated effector memory CD45RA+ cells. The specimen sequenced was naive CD8+ T cells from PBMCs. Source of these receptors: a man aged 18 to 35 in good health. Some clones in this sample may be carry-over from other donors' samples.

The CDR3: CASRMTRADEQYF. The CDR3 DNA is TGTGCCAGCAGAATGACCAGGGCGGACGAGCAGTACTTC. The J gene is TRBJ2-7, the V gene TRBV28, with a tentative D call TRBD1 (5 bases). The CDR3 is 13 amino acids. Germline CDR1 reads MDHEN; CDR2 reads SYDVKM. The V end lost 6 bases, the J end lost 5 bases, and 14 bases lay between the germline ends.

J is TRBJ2-7 and V is TRBV19; D gene uncertain. Germline CDR1 is LNHDA and CDR2 is SQIVND (reference sequence). This CDR3 has 15 amino acids. Trimming took 7 bases from V and 3 from J, leaving 19 bases between them. The DNA of the CDR3 is TGTGCCAGTACCATTGATGCGACATCATACTACGAGCAGTACTTC. Translation: CASTIDATSYYEQYF.

The J gene is TRBJ2-5, the V gene TRBV7-9, with TRBD2 as a possible D gene (5 bases). CDR1 is SEHNR, CDR2 FQNEAQ, per germline (reference sequence). Trimming pared 0 bases from V and 8 bases from J, leaving 16 bases between. This CDR3 region has 15 residues. The CDR3 loop reads CASSLAGAVRVTQYF. In nucleotides, the CDR3 is TGTGCCAGCAGCTTAGCGGGAGCAGTCCGGGTCACCCAGTACTTC.

The rearrangement links TRBV7-2 to TRBJ2-2; D remains unclear. CDR3 length equals 18 residues. The V gene's germline CDR1 is SGHTA and CDR2 FQGNSA. V was trimmed by 4 bases and J by 5 bases, leaving 23 bases between them. The CDR3 reads CASSSPDPIQALTGELFF. In DNA form, the CDR3 reads TGTGCCAGCAGCTCGCCGGACCCCATACAAGCATTAACCGGGGAGCTGTTTTTT.

This rearrangement joins TRBV4-1 to TRBJ1-5; 8 positions match TRBD1. J gave up 6 bases and V 2 bases, and 6 bases lay outside the gene matches. This CDR3 has 15 amino acids. Looked up from germline, CDR1 is MGHRA and CDR2 is YSYEKL. CDR3 in DNA: TGCGCCAGCAGCCAAAATGACAGGGGCGGTCAGCCCCAGCATTTT. This translates into CASSQNDRGGQPQHF.

V and J are TRBV7-6 and TRBJ2-6; TRBD1 aligns across 12 bases. V lost 2 bases to trimming and J lost 3 bases; unmatched junction nucleotides: 14. The germline gives CDR1 SGHVS, CDR2 FNYEAQ. This CDR3 spans 21 amino acids. Written as DNA, the CDR3 is TGTGCCAGCAGCTTAATTACGCTTTTGGGACAGGGGGCGGATGGGGCCAACGTCCTGACTTTC. This sequence encodes CASSLITLLGQGADGANVLTF.

V gene TRBV27 combines with J gene TRBJ1-2; weak D call: TRBD1 (6 bases). V shed 0 bases and J shed 0 bases, with 11 bases lying between them. CDR3 length: 16 amino acids. CDR1 is MNHEY and CDR2 is SMNVEV in the germline V gene (reference sequence). In nucleotides, the CDR3 is TGTGCCAGCAGTTTATCCAAAGGGGGTGCTAACTATGGCTACACCTTC. This codes for CASSLSKGGANYGYTF.

This clone was observed once. The chain recombines TRBV10-3 with TRBJ1-2; D remains unclear. There are 15 residues in the CDR3. Germline V gene sequence: CDR1 ENHRY, CDR2 SYGVKD. V lost 0 bases and J lost 2, with 10 bases in between. The CDR3 nucleotides read TGTGCCATCAGTGAGTCGGCCAGTTTCAACTATGGCTACACCTTC. This sequence encodes CAISESASFNYGYTF.